This record covers a single T cell receptor beta chain. Its antigen is unknown. Base qualities are missing; no much larger clone stands one base away. The label giving this sample's time point can be read as: baseline before first vaccination. Vaccinee samples were obtained from the UK trials COV001 and COV002, which included a single-blind randomized controlled phase 2/3 trial of AZD1222 (ChAdOx1 nCoV-19) in healthy adults. For TCRbeta chain sequencing, PBMC samples from trial participants were taken at day 0 and at day 28 after the second dose. CDR1 SSHAT and CDR2 FNYEAQ were looked up in the germline V gene (reference sequence). V ends up 5 bases short and J 10 bases short, with an unmatched junction base count of 7. Measured from the cysteine to the phenylalanine, the CDR3 is 15 residues long. The entry retains the CDR3 DNA only, 45 bases that are in frame from base 1. This specimen belongs to a study of T cell responses to AZD1222 COVID-19 vaccine (dated by TCRdb to the early 2020s). For context, the study as a whole: Because spike-specific TCR depth and breadth did not differ between the two schedules, AZD1222 recipients who got a second dose at roughly 4 weeks were pooled with those who got a second dose at roughly 12 weeks. TCR sequencing covered over 230 trial participants: about 210 given two doses of AZD1222 and 26 given two doses of MenACWY control vaccine. Trial participants were enrolled by age into subgroups of 18-55, 56-69 and 70-plus years, and roughly 150, 30 and 60 TCR-sequenced participants, respectively, were included in these subgroups. Points the paper makes about the study in general: Reportedly, almost half of the unique spike-specific TCRs recognized epitopes lying outside the regions that are mutated in the B.1.351 and B.1.1.7 variants. The 56-69-year group was small, and its depth increase did not reach significance, likely because of low power. Conclusions about previously exposed vaccinees were limited because only 6 or 7 AZD1222 recipients were SARS-CoV-2 seropositive at baseline. Most participants were white British and females outnumbered males, and the authors suggested that clonal diversity may have been underestimated. Vaccine-associated CD4 TCRs spanned the whole spike protein, with dominant responses in regions 160-218 and 743-854. Because no day 14 peak-response samples were available, repertoires were characterized only after the peak T cell response. After two AZD1222 doses, spike-specific TCR breadth and depth were significantly higher than at day 0 and than in MenACWY recipients.

The CDR3 regions of human TCRbeta chains were analyzed by immunosequencing. The published analysis was carried out like this. Repertoire TCRs were checked for matches against a reference library of SARS-CoV-2-specific TCRs that had been generated using the MIRA antigen-specificity platform. Breadth was defined as the fraction of unique TCRs that were SARS-CoV-2-associated, and depth was defined as the fraction of total T cells that were SARS-CoV-2-associated. Using the MIRA data, each spike-specific TCR was mapped to the spike region that the TCR reacts to and placed in a CD4 or CD8 class. Log10-transformed breadth and depth values were compared by one-way ANOVA with Sidak's multiple comparisons tests. Entries here come from immuneACCESS through TCRdb and include only in-frame sequences with V and J called. Some clones fail to appear in such tables; in the studies checked, an unresolved V gene covers under half of the shortfall, and the cause of the remainder is unknown. V and J calls and clone size are given by that table; D and trimming were obtained from the DNA. This sample is represented by under 35,000 clones; roughly 90% of them were singletons. About 48% of the sample belongs to the ten largest clones.

The receptor comes from an adult in good health. The chain uses TRBV7-7 and TRBJ2-1; 14 of the junction bases match TRBD2. The sequencing used peripheral blood, collected on day 0 of AZD1222 vaccination. The base sequence is TGTGCCAGCAGCCTAGGACTAGCGGGGGGACAGGAGCAGTTCTTC. Its protein is CASSLGLAGGQEQFF.